The entry below describes one T cell receptor (beta chain). Its antigen is unidentified. This record belongs to a study of cytomegalovirus exposure and HLA in healthy donors. Whole-study results and caveats: A later analysis found common viral pathogens apparently linked to several of the most significant clusters. Presence/absence analyses took donor sequencing depth as roughly uniform.

In germline, CDR1 is SEHNR, CDR2 FQNEAQ (reference sequence). V shed 5 bases and J 9 bases; nucleotides not matched to a gene: 14. The CDR3 extends over 15 amino acids. The study ran its PCR with 60 Vbeta and 13 Jbeta primers. The assay was immunoSEQ multiplex PCR, and TCRdb's table has in-frame clones only and misses some. Altogether 100,000 to 120,000 clones are present, 76% being singletons, with the ten largest covering roughly 13%. The V call is TRBV7-9, the J call TRBJ2-7; 9 bases match TRBD1. What was sequenced was PBMCs. This clonotype was sampled from a man aged 25 to 40 in good health and CMV-seropositive. The CDR3 loop reads CASSQIGDRAAAQYF. CDR3 in DNA: TGTGCCAGCAGCCAGATAGGGGACAGGGCTGCCGCGCAGTACTTC.